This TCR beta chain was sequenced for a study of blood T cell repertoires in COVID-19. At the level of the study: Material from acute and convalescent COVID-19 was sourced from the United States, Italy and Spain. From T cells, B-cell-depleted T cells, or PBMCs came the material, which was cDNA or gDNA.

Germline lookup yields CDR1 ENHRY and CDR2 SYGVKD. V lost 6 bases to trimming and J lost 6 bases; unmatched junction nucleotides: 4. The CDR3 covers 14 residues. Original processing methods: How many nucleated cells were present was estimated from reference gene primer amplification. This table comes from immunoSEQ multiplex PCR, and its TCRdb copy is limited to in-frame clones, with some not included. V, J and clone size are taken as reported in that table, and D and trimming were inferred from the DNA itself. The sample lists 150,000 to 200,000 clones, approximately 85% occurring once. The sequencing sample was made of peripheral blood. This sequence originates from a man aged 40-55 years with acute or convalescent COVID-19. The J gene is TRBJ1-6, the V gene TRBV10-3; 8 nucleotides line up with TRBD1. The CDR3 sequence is CAISRDRINSPLHF. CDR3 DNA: TGTGCCATCAGCCGGGACAGGATTAATTCACCCCTCCACTTT.